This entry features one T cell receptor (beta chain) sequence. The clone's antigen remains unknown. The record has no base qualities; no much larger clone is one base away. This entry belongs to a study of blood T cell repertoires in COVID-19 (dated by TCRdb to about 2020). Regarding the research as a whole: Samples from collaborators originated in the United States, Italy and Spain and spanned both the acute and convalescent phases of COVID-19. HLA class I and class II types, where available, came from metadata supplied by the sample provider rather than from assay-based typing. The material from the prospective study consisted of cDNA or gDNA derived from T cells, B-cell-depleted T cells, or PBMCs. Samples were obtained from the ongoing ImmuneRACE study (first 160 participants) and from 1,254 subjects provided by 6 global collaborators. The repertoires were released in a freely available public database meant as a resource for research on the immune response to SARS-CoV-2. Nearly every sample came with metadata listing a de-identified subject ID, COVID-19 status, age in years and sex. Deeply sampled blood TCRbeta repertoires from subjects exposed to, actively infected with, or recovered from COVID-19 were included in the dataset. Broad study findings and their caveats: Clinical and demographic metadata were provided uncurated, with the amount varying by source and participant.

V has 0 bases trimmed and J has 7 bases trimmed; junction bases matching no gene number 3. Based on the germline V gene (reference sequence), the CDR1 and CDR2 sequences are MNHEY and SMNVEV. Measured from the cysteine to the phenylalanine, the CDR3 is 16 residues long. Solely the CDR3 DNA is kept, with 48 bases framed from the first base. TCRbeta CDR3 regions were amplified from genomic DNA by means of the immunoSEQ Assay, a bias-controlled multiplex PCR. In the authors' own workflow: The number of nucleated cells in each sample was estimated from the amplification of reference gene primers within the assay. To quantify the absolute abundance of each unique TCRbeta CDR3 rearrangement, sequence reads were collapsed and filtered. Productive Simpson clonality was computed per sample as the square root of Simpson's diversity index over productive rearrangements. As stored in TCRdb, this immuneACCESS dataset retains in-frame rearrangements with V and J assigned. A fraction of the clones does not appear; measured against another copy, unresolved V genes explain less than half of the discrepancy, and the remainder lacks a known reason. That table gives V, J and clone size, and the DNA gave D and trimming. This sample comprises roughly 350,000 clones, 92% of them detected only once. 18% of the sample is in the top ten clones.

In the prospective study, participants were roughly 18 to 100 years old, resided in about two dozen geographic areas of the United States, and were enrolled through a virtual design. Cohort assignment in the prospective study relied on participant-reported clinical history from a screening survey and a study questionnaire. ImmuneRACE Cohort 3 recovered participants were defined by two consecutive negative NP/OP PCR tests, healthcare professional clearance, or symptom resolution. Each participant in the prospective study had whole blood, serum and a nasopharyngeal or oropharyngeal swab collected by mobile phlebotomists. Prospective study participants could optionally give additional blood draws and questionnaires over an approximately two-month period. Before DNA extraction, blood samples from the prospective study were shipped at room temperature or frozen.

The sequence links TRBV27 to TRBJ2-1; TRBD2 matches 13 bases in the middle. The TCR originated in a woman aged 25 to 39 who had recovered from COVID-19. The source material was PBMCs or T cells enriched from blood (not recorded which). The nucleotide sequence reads TGTGCCAGCAGTTTATCGATACTAGCGGGAGGGAATGAGCAGTTCTTC. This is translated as CASSLSILAGGNEQFF.